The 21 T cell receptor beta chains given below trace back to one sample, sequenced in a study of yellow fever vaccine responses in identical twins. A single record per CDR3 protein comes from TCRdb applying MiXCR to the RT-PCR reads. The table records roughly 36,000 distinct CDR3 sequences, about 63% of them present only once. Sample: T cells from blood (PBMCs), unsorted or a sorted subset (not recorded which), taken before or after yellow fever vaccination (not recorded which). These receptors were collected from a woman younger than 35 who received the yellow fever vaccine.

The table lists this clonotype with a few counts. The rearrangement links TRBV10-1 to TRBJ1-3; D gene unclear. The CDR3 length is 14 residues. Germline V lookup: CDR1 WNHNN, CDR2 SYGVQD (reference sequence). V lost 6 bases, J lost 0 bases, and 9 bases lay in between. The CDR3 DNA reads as TGCGCCAGCAGGCCCTCTCACTCTGGAAACACCATATATTTT. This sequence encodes CASRPSHSGNTIYF.

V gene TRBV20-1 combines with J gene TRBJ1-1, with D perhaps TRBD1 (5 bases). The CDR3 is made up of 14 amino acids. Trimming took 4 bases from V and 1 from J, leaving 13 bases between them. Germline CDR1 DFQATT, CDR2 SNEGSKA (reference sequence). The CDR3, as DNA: TGCAGTGCTATATCTGGGACGGCGAACACTGAAGCTTTCTTT. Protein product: CSAISGTANTEAFF.

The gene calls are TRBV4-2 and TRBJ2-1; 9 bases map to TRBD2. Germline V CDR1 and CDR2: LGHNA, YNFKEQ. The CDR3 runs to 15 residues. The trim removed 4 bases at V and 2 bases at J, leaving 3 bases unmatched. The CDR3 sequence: CASSPSGAPYNEQFF. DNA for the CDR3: TGTGCCAGCAGCCCTAGCGGGGCCCCCTACAATGAGCAGTTCTTC.

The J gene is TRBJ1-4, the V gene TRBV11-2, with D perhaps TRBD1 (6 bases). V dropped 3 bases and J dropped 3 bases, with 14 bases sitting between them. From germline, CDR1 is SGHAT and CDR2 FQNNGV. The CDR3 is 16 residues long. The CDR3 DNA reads TGTGCCAGCAGCTTTACAGGGTCGACGGCTAATGAAAAACTGTTTTTT. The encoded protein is CASSFTGSTANEKLFF. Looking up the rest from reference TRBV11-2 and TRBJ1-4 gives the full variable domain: EAGVAQSPRYKIIEKRQSVAFWCNPISGHATLYWYQQILGQGPKLLIQFQNNGVVDDSQLPKDRFSAERLKGVDSTLKIQPAKLEDSAVYLCASSFTGSTANEKLFFGSGTQLSVL.

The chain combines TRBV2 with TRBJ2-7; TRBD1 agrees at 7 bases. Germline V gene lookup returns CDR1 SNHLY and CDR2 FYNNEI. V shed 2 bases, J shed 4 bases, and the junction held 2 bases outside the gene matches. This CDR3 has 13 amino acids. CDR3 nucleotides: TGTGCCAGCAGTGAAAGGGGGCAGTACGAGCAGTACTTC. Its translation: CASSERGQYEQYF.

CDR3 DNA sequence: TGTGCCAGCAGCGTAGCCGGGAGTGGGAGGATCCAAGAGACCCAGTACTTC. Residues: CASSVAGSGRIQETQYF. The chain carries TRBV9 and TRBJ2-5; maybe TRBD2 (6 bases). V was cut by 0 bases and J by 1 base, with 16 bases left in between. The CDR3 is made up of 17 amino acids. CDR1 SGDLS and CDR2 YYNGEE come from the germline V gene.

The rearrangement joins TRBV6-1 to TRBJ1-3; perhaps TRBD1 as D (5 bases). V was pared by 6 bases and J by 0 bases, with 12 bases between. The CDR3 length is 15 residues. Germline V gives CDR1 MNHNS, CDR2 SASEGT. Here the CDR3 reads CASSGTPFSGNTIYF. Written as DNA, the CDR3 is TGTGCCAGCAGCGGGACCCCTTTCTCTGGAAACACCATATATTTT.

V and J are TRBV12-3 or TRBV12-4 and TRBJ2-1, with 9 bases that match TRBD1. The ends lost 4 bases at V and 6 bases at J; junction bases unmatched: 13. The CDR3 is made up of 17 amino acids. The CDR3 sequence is CASSSITGGALINEQFF. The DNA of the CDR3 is TGTGCCAGCAGTTCAATAACAGGGGGCGCATTAATCAATGAGCAGTTCTTC.

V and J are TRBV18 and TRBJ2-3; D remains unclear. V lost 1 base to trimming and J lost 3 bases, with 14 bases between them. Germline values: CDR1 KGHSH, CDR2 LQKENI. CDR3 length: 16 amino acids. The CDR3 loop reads CASSPRGGSGTDTQYF. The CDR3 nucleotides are TGTGCCAGCTCACCACGCGGTGGTAGTGGTACAGATACGCAGTATTTT.

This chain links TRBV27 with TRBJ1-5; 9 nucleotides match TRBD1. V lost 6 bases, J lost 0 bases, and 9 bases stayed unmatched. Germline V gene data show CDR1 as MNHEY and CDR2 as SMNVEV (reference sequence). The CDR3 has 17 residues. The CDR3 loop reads CASSSRTGAYSNQPQHF. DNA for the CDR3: TGTGCCAGCAGCTCCCGGACAGGGGCATATAGCAATCAGCCCCAGCATTTT.

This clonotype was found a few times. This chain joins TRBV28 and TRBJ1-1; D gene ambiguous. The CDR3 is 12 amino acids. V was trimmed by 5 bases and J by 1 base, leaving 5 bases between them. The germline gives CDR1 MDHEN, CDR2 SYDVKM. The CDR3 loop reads CASSATNTEAFF. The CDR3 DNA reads TGTGCCAGCAGTGCAACGAACACTGAAGCTTTCTTT.

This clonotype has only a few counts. The CDR3 sequence: CSVDMGLWGESGNTIYF. The CDR3 region has the DNA TGCAGCGTTGATATGGGTCTTTGGGGTGAATCTGGAAACACCATATATTTT. V usage is TRBV29-1 and J usage is TRBJ1-3; D is unresolved. V was pared by 3 bases and J by 1 base, with 19 bases between. The CDR3 has 17 amino acids. The V gene's germline CDR1 is SQVTM and CDR2 ANQGSEA.

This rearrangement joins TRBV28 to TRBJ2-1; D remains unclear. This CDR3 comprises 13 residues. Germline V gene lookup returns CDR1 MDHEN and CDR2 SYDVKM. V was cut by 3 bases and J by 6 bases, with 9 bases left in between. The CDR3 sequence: CASSLIGCNEQFF. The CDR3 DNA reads TGTGCCAGCAGTTTGATAGGGTGCAATGAGCAGTTCTTC.

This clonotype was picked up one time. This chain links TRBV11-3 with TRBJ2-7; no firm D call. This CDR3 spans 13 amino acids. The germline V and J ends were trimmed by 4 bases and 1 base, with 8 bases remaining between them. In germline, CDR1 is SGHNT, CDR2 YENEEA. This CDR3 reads CASSSGPSYEQYF. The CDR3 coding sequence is TGTGCCAGCAGCTCCGGGCCATCCTACGAGCAGTACTTC.

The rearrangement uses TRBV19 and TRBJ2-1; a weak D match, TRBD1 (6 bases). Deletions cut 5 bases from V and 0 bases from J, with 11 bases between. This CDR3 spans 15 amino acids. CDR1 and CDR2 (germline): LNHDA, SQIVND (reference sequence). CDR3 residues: CASSGTGSSYNEQFF. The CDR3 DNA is TGTGCCAGTAGTGGTACAGGGAGCTCCTACAATGAGCAGTTCTTC.

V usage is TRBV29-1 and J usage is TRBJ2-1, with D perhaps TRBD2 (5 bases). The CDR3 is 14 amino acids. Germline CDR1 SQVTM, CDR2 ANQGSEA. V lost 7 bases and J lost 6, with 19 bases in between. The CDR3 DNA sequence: TGCAGCGGCAGACGGGGTTCTGATGGCAATGAGCAGTTCTTC. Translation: CSGRRGSDGNEQFF.

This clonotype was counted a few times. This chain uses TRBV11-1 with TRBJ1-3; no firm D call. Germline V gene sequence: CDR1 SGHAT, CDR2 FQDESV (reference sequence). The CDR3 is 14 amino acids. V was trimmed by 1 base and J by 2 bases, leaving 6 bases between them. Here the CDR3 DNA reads TGTGCCAGCAGCTTAGATTTTCCTGGAAACACCATATATTTT. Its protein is CASSLDFPGNTIYF.

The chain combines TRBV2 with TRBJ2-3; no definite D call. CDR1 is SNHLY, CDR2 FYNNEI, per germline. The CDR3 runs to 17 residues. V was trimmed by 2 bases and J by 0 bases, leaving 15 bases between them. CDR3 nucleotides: TGTGCCAGCAGTGAACAGTCAATCTGGGGAAGCACAGATACGCAGTATTTT. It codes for CASSEQSIWGSTDTQYF.

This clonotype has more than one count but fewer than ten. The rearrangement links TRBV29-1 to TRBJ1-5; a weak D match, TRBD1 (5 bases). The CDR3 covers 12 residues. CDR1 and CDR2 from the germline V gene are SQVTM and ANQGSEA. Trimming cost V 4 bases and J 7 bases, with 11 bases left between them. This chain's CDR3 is CSVAGAGQPQHF. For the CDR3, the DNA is TGCAGCGTTGCAGGTGCAGGGCAGCCCCAGCATTTT. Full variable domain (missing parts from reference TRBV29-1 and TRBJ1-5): SAVISQKPSRDICQRGTSLTIQCQVDSQVTMMFWYRQQPGQSLTLIATANQGSEATYESGFVIDKFPISRPNLTFSTLTVSNMSPEDSSIYLCSVAGAGQPQHFGDGTRLSIL.

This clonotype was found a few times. CDR3 residues: CASTSVNTGELFF. The DNA for the CDR3 is TGCGCCAGCACGTCAGTCAACACCGGGGAGCTGTTTTTT. The rearrangement uses TRBV10-1 and TRBJ2-2; unclear D gene. Between the trimmed V and J ends, which lost 7 bases and 2 bases, there was a span of 8 bases. The germline CDR1 and CDR2 sequences are WNHNN and SYGVQD (reference sequence). The CDR3 runs to 13 residues.

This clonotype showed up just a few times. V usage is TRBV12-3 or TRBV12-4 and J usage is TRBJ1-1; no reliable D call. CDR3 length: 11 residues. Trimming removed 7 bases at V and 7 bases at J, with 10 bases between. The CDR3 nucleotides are TGTGCCAGCACCCACGGTGGTGAAGCTTTCTTT. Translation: CASTHGGEAFF.